This TCR beta chain stems from a study of T cell responses to AZD1222 COVID-19 vaccine. Study-level results: Spike-wide vaccine-associated CD4 TCRs dominated at 160-218 and 743-854. Clonal diversity was possibly underestimated, and white British individuals and females predominated among donors. Spike-specific TCR depth and breadth grew after two AZD1222 doses.

Note on this clone: The antigen remains unidentified.

Assay: immunoSEQ multiplex PCR; the TCRdb copy retains only in-frame clones and omits some. The repertoire includes 160,000 or so clones, 94% of them detected once, and about 4.6% sits in the top ten. The sequence derives from an adult who received the AZD1222 COVID-19 vaccine. Source: peripheral blood, taken 28 days after the second AZD1222 dose.

This chain's CDR3 is CASSRLDREHGYTF. Here the CDR3 DNA reads TGTGCCAGCAGTAGATTAGACAGGGAGCATGGCTACACCTTC. V and J are TRBV6-5 and TRBJ1-2; TRBD1 matches 7 bases. After removal of 5 bases from V and 6 bases from J, the junction contained 9 bases not matched to a gene. The germline V gene encodes CDR1 MNHEY and CDR2 SVGAGI. This CDR3 spans 14 amino acids.